This T cell receptor (beta chain) emerged from a study of blood T cells in healthy people across ages. Study outcomes and limitations: Changes seen in expanded clonotypes were possibly confounded by donor CMV status left unknown.

Concerning this clonotype itself: Its antigen is undetermined.

A J-beta primer mix and a sample-barcoded 5' primer were used in a second PCR of about 7 to 12 cycles. TCRdb itself ran the 5' RACE reads through MiXCR, one entry per CDR3 protein. The profile covers about 1.4 million distinct CDR3 sequences, with roughly 59% appearing a single time and 6.5% to 8% taken by the ten largest. Sequencing was performed on blood. This TCR derives from a man between 18 and 35 years old in good health.

The CDR3 nucleotides are TGTGCCAGCAGTGAACTCGGCCGGACAACCTACGAGCAGTACTTC. Translated, it gives CASSELGRTTYEQYF. The V gene is TRBV6-6, the J gene TRBJ2-7; weak D call: TRBD1 (5 bases). The V gene lost 5 bases and the J gene lost 2 bases, with 16 bases spanning the gap. Germline loops: CDR1 MNHNY, CDR2 SVGAGI (reference sequence). This CDR3 comprises 15 residues.